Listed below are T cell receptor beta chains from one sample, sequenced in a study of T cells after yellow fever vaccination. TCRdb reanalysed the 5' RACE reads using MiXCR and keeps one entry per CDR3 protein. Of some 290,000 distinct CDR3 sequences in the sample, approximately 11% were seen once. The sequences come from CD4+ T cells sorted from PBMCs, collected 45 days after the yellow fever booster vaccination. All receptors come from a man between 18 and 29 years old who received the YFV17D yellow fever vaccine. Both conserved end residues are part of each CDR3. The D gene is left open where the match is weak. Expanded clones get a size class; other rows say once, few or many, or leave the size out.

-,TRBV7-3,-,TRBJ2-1,TGTGCCAGCAGCTTAACAACCAGCGGAGAGCAGTTCTTC,CASSLTTSGEQFF
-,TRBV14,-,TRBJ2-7,TGTGCCAGCAGCCAAGCCGGGGCCCCCTCCTACGAGCAGTACTTC,CASSQAGAPSYEQYF
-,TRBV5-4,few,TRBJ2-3,TGTGCCAGCAGCTTGGGGCCTTCCAAGACAGATACGCAGTATTTT,CASSLGPSKTDTQYF
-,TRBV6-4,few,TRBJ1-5,TGTGCCAGCAGTGACGCAGGTCTTGTTCAGCCCCAGCATTTT,CASSDAGLVQPQHF
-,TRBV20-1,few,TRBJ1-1,TGCAGTGCTAGTTCAGGAACCACTGAGGGTTTCTTT,CSASSGTTEGFF
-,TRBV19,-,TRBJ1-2,TGTGCCAGTAGTCCGGGCACCCCCTATGGCTACACCTTC,CASSPGTPYGYTF
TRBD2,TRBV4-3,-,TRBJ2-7,TGCGCCAGCAGCCAAGGGCTTGGGGGGGGTTACGAGCAGTACTTC,CASSQGLGGGYEQYF
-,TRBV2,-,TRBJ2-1,TGTGCCAGCAACGCCCCTTCAGGGGGGTCCTACAATGAGCAGTTCTTC,CASNAPSGGSYNEQFF
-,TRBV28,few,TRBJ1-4,TGTGCCAGCGGTCCCGGTGCAACTAATGAAAAACTGTTTTTT,CASGPGATNEKLFF
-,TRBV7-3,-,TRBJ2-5,TGTGCCAGCAGCTTAACGACTAGGGAGACCCAGTACTTC,CASSLTTRETQYF
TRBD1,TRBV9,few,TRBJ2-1,TGTGCCAGCAGCGTGGGACAGATACTTTACAATGAGCAGTTCTTC,CASSVGQILYNEQFF
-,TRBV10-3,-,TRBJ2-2,TGTGCCACCCATCCCCAAGTAACAGCGGAGCTGTTTTTT,CATHPQVTAELFF
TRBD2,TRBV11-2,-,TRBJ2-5,TGTGCCAGCAGCTTAGGGGTGGGAGGGTTAGAGGAGACCCAGTACTTC,CASSLGVGGLEETQYF
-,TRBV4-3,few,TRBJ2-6,TGCGCCAGCAGCCCCCGGTCCGGGACCTCTGGGGCCAACGTCCTGACTTTC,CASSPRSGTSGANVLTF
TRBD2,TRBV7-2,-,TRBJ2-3,TGTGCCAGCAGCTTGAATCCAGCGGGGGGCTCAGATACGCAGTATTTT,CASSLNPAGGSDTQYF
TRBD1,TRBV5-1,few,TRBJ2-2,TGCGCCAGCAGTTCGACAGGGGTTGTCGGGGAGCTGTTTTTT,CASSSTGVVGELFF
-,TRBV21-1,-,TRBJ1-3,TGTGCCAGCAGCAAAGGGGGGACACCTTGCGGAAACACCATATATTTT,CASSKGGTPCGNTIYF
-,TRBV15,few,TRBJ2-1,TGTGCCACCAGCAGACAGAGACGCAATGAGCAGTTCTTC,CATSRQRRNEQFF
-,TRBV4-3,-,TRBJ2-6,TGCGCCAGCAGCCAAGGTCCGGGGGCGGGGGCCAACGTCCTGACTTTC,CASSQGPGAGANVLTF
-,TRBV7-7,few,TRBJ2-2,TGTGCTAGCAGCGGGTCAGGGACCGGGGAGCTGTTTTTT,CASSGSGTGELFF
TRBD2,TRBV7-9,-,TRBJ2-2,TGTGCCAGCAGCCCCATCCCGGGGGGAGGCACCGGGGAGCTGTTTTTT,CASSPIPGGGTGELFF
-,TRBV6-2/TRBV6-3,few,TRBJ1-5,TGTGCCAGCAGTTACGGGGGGTTGAGTCAGCCCCAGCATTTT,CASSYGGLSQPQHF
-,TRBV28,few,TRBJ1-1,TGTGCCAGCAGTCCGACAGACAACATGAACACTGAAGCTTTCTTT,CASSPTDNMNTEAFF
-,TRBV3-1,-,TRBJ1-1,TGTGCCAGCAGCCTTAGACCTCCGACTGAAGCTTTCTTT,CASSLRPPTEAFF
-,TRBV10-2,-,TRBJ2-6,TGCGCCACTACGACAGGCGGGGCCAACGTCCTGACTTTC,CATTTGGANVLTF
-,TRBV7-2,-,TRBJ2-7,TGTGCCAGCAGCCTCTACTACGAGCAGTACTTC,CASSLYYEQYF
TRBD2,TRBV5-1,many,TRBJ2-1,TGCGCCAGCAGCTTGGCCCTTGGTAGCGGGGGATACAATGAGCAGTTCTTC,CASSLALGSGGYNEQFF
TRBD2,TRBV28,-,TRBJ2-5,TGTGCCAGCAGTTCACCCACGGGGGGAGAGACCCAGTACTTC,CASSSPTGGETQYF
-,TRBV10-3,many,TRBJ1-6,TGTGCCATCAGGGACCCAAGACAGACTTATAATTCACCCCTCCACTTT,CAIRDPRQTYNSPLHF
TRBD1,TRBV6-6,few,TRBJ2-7,TGTGCCAGCAGTTATCTCGGGACAGGGGGCTGGGAGCAGTACTTC,CASSYLGTGGWEQYF
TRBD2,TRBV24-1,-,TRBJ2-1,TGTGCCACCAGTGAATCTAGCGGGGGGCCGATTGAGCAGTTCTTC,CATSESSGGPIEQFF
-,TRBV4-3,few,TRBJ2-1,TGCGCCAGCAGCCAGCGTGCTGATGGGGGCTACAATGAGCAGTTCTTC,CASSQRADGGYNEQFF
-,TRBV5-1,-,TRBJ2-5,TGCGCCAGCAGGGAAGTAACAGACCAAGAGACCCAGTACTTC,CASREVTDQETQYF
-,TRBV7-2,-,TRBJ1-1,TGTGCCAGCAGCTTAAACCGGAGGACTGAAGCTTTCTTT,CASSLNRRTEAFF
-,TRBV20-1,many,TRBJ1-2,TGCAGTGCTAGGGGATATAAGGGCTATGGCTACACCTTC,CSARGYKGYGYTF
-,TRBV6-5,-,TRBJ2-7,TGTGCCAGCAGTAGGGAGACAGCGGCCGGCTACGAGCAGTACTTC,CASSRETAAGYEQYF
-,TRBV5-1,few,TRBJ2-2,TGCGCCAGCAGCTTGGAGAGTGCCGGGGAGCTGTTTTTT,CASSLESAGELFF
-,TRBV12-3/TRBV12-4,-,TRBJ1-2,TGTGCCAGCAGGAGCAGGGGCAGAAAGAACTATGGCTACACCTTC,CASRSRGRKNYGYTF
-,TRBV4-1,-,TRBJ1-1,TGCGCCAGCAGCTCCCATCCAGCCCAAAACACTGAAGCTTTCTTT,CASSSHPAQNTEAFF
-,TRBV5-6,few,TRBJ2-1,TGTGCCAGCAGAGGGGGGCTGAGCTCCTACAATGAGCAGTTCTTC,CASRGGLSSYNEQFF
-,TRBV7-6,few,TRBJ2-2,TGTGCCAGCAGCTTAGCGCAGGGGCCTACCGGGGAGCTGTTTTTT,CASSLAQGPTGELFF
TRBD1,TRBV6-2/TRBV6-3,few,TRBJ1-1,TGTGCCAGCAAAGCACAGGGGCTGAACACTGAAGCCTTCTTT,CASKAQGLNTEAFF
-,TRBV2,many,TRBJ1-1,TGTGCCAGCAGTGAACGGGGTGAAGCTTTCTTT,CASSERGEAFF
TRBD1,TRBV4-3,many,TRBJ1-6,TGCGCCAGCAGCTATGACAGGGGAGGTTCCTATAATTCACCCCTCCACTTT,CASSYDRGGSYNSPLHF
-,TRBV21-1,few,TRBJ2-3,TGTGCCAGCAGCCCCGAAGGGGGGGCCACAGATACGCAGTATTTT,CASSPEGGATDTQYF
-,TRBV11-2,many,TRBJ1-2,TGTGCCAGCAGCTTAGGCCACAGGACGGGCTACACCTTC,CASSLGHRTGYTF